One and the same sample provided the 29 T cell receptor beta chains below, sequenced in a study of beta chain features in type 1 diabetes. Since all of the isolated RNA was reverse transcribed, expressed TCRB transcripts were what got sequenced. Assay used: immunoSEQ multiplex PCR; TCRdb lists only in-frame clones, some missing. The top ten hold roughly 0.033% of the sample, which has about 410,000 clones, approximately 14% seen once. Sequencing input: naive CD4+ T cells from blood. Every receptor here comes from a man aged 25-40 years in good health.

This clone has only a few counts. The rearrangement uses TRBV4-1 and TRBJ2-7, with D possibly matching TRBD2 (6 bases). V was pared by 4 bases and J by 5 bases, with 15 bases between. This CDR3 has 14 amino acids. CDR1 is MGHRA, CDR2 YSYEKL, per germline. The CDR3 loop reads CASSLDPGRNEQYF. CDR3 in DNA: TGCGCCAGCAGCCTAGACCCAGGGAGGAACGAGCAGTACTTC.

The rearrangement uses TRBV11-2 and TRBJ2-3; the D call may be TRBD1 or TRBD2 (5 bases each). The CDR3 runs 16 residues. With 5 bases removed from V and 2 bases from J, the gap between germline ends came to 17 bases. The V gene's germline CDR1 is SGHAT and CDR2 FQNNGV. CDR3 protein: CASSHLGRGTTDTQYF. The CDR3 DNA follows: TGTGCCAGCAGCCATCTGGGAAGAGGGACCACAGATACGCAGTATTTT.

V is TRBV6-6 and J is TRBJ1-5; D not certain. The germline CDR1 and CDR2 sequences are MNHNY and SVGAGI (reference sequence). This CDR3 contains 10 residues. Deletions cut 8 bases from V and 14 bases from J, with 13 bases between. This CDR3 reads CASWEQVEHF. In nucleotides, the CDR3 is TGTGCCAGCTGGGAGCAAGTGGAGCATTTT.

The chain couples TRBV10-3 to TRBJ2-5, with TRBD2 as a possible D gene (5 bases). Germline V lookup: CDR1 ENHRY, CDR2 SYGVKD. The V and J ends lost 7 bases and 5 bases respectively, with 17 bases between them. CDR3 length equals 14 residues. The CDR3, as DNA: TGTGCCATCACCGAGACGGCCAGGAGGGAGACCCAGTACTTC. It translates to CAITETARRETQYF.

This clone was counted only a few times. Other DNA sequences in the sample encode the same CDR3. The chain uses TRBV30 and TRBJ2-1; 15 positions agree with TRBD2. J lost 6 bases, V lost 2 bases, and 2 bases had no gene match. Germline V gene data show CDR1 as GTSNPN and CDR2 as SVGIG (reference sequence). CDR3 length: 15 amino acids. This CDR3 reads CAWSRGLAGGNEQFF. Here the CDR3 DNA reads TGTGCCTGGAGTAGGGGACTAGCGGGGGGCAATGAGCAGTTCTTC.

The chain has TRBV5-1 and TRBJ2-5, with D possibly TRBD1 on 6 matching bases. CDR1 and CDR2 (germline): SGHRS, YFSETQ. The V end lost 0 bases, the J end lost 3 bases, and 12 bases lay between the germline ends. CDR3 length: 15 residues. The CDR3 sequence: CASSLAAGVKETQYF. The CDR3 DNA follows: TGCGCCAGCAGCTTGGCAGCAGGGGTAAAAGAGACCCAGTACTTC.

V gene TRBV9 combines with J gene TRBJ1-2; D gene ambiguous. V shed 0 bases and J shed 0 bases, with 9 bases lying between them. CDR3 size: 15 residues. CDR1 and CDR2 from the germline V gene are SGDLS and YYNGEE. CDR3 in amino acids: CASSVEGRSNYGYTF. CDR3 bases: TGTGCCAGCAGCGTAGAAGGCAGATCTAACTATGGCTACACCTTC. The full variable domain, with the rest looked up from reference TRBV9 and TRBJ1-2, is DSGVTQTPKHLITATGQRVTLRCSPRSGDLSVYWYQQSLDQGLQFLIQYYNGEERAKGNILERFSAQQFPDLHSELNLSSLELGDSALYFCASSVEGRSNYGYTFGSGTRLTVV.

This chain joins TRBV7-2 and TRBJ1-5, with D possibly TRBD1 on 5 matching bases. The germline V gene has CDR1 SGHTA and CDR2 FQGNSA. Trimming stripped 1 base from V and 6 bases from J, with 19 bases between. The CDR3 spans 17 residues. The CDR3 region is CASSLGASGIVGQPQHF. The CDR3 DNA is TGTGCCAGCAGCTTAGGAGCGTCAGGGATTGTAGGTCAGCCCCAGCATTTT.

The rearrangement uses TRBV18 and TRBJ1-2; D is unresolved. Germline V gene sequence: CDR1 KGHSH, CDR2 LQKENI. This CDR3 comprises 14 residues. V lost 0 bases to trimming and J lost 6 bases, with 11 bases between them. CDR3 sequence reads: CASSPPLGSNGYTF. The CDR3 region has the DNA TGTGCCAGCTCACCACCGTTGGGTTCAAATGGCTACACCTTC.

CDR3 DNA: TGCGCCAGCAGCCAAGTACTGGCTAGCGGGAGAAGGGGCGGGGAGCTGTTTTTT. Protein product: CASSQVLASGRRGGELFF. The V and J genes are TRBV4-3 and TRBJ2-2, with TRBD2 matching 10 bases. CDR3 length: 18 residues. V lost 1 base and J lost 7; bases outside the gene matches: 12. From germline, CDR1 is LGHNA and CDR2 YSLEER.

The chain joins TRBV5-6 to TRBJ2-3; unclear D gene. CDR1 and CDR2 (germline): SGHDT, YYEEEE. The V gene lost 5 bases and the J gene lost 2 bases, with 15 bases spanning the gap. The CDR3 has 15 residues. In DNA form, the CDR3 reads TGTGCCAGCAGGCCGTCGGGCGGATACACAGATACGCAGTATTTT. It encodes CASRPSGGYTDTQYF.

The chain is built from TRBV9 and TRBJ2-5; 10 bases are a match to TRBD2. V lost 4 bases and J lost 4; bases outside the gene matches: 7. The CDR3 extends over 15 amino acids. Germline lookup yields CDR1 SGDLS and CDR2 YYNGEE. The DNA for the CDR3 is TGTGCCAGCAGCCAGGGACTAGCGACATCAGAGACCCAGTACTTC. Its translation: CASSQGLATSETQYF.

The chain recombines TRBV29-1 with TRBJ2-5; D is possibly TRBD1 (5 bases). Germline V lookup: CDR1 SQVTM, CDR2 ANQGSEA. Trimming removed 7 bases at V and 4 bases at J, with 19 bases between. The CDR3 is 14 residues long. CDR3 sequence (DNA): TGCAGCGCCTCGTTAGGGGTTCAAGCAGAGACCCAGTACTTC. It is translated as CSASLGVQAETQYF.

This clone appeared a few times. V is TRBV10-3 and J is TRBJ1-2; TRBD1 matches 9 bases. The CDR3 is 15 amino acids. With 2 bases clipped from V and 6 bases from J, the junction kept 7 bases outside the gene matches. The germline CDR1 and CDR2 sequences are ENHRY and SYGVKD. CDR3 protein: CAISEPGQGLDGYTF. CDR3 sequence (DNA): TGTGCCATCAGTGAGCCGGGACAGGGTTTGGATGGCTACACCTTC.

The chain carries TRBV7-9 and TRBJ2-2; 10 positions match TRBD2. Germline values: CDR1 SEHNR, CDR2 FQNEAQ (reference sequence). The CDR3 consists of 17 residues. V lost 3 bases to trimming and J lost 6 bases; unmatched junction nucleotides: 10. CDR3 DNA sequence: TGTGCCAGCAGCTTCTCCCTCGGGACTAGCGTGGCCGGGGAGCTGTTTTTT. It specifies CASSFSLGTSVAGELFF.

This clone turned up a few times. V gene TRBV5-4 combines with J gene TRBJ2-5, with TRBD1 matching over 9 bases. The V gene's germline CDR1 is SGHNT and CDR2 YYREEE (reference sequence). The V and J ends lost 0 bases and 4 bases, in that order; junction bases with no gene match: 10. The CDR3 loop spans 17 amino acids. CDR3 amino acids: CASSLALGQGGGETQYF. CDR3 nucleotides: TGTGCCAGCAGCTTGGCTTTGGGACAGGGAGGGGGAGAGACCCAGTACTTC.

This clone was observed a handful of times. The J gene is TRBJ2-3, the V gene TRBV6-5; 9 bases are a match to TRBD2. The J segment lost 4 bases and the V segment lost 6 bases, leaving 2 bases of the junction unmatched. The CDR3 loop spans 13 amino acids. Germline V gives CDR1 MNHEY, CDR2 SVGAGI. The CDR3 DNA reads TGTGCCAGCAGACGCGGGAGGGCAGATACGCAGTATTTT. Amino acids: CASRRGRADTQYF.

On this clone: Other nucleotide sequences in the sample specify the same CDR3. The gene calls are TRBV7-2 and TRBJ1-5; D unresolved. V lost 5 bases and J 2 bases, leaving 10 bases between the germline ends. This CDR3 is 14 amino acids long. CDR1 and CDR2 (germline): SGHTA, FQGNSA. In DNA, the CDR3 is TGTGCCAGCAGCCCTGTGGTCGGCAATCAGCCCCAGCATTTT. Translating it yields CASSPVVGNQPQHF.

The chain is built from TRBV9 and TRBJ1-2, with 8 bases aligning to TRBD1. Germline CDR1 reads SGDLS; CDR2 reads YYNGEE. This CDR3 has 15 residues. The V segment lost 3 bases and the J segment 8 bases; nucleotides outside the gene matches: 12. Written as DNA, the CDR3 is TGTGCCAGCAGCGCTGTTGGACAGGGAGTATTCGGCTACACCTTC. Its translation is CASSAVGQGVFGYTF.

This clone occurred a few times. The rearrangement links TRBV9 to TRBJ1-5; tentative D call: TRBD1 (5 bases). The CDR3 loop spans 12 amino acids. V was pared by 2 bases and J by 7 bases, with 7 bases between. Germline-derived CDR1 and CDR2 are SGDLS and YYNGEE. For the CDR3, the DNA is TGTGCCAGCAGCGTCGGGGACCAGCCCCAGCATTTT. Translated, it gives CASSVGDQPQHF.

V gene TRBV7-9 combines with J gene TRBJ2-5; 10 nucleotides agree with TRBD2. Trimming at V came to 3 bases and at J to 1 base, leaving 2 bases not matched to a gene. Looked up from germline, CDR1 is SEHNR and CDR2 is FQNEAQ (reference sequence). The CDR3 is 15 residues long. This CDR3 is CASSFIAGGQETQYF. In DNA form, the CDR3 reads TGTGCCAGCAGCTTCATAGCGGGAGGCCAAGAGACCCAGTACTTC. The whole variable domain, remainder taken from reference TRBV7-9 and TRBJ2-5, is DTGVSQNPRHKITKRGQNVTFRCDPISEHNRLYWYRQTLGQGPEFLTYFQNEAQLEKSRLLSDRFSAERPKGSFSTLEIQRTEQGDSAMYLCASSFIAGGQETQYFGPGTRLLVL.

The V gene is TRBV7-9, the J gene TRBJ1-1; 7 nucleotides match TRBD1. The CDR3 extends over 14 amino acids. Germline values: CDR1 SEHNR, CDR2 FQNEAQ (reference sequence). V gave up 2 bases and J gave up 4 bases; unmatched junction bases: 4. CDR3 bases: TGTGCCAGCAGCTTACTAGCAGGGGGCACTGAAGCTTTCTTT. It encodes CASSLLAGGTEAFF.

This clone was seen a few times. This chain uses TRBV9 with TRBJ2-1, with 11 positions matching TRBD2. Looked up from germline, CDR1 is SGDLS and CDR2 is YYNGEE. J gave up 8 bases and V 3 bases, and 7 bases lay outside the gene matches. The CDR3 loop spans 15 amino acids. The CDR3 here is CASSETSGILDEQFF. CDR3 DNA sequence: TGTGCCAGCAGCGAGACTAGCGGGATCCTGGATGAGCAGTTCTTC.

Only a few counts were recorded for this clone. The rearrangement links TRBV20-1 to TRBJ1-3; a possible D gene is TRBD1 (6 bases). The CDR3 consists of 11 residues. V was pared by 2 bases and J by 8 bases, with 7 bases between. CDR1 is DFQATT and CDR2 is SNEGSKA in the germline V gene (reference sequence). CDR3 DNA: TGCAGTGCTAGAAAGGGGGACACCATATATTTT. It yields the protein CSARKGDTIYF.

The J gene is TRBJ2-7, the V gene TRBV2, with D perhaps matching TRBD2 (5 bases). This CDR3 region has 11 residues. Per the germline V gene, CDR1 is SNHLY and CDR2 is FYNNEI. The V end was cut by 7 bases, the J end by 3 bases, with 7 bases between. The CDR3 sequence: CASTGGYEQYF. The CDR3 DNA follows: TGTGCCAGCACCGGAGGCTACGAGCAGTACTTC. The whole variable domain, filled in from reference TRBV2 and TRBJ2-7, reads EPEVTQTPSHQVTQMGQEVILRCVPISNHLYFYWYRQILGQKVEFLVSFYNNEISEKSEIFDDQFSVERPDGSNFTLKIRSTKLEDSAMYFCASTGGYEQYFGPGTRLTVT.

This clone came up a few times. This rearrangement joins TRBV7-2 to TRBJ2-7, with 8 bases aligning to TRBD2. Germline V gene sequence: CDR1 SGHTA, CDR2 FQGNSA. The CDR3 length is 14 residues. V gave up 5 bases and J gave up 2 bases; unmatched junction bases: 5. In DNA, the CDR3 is TGTGCCAGCAGCACCCTAGCGGGCCCCTACGAGCAGTACGTC. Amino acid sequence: CASSTLAGPYEQYV.

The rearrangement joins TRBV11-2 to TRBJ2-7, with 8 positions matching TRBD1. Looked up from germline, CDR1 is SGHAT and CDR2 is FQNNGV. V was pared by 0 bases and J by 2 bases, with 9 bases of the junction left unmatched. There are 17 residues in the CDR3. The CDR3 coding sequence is TGTGCCAGCAGCTTAGATACGGGACAGGTTTATCCCTACGAGCAGTACGTC. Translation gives CASSLDTGQVYPYEQYV.

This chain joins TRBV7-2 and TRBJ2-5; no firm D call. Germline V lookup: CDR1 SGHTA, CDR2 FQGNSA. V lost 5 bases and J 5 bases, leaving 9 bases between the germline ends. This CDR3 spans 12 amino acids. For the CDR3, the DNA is TGTGCCAGCAGCCGGCCCGCGGAGACCCAGTACTTC. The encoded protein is CASSRPAETQYF.

The CDR3, as DNA: TGTGCCGGAGCGGGAGATAATGCAGATACGCAGTATTTT. Translating gives CAGAGDNADTQYF. This chain uses TRBV30 with TRBJ2-3; 8 bases are a match to TRBD2. CDR1 and CDR2 (germline): GTSNPN, SVGIG (reference sequence). The length of the CDR3 is 13 residues. V shed 8 bases, J shed 4 bases, and the junction held 8 bases outside the gene matches.